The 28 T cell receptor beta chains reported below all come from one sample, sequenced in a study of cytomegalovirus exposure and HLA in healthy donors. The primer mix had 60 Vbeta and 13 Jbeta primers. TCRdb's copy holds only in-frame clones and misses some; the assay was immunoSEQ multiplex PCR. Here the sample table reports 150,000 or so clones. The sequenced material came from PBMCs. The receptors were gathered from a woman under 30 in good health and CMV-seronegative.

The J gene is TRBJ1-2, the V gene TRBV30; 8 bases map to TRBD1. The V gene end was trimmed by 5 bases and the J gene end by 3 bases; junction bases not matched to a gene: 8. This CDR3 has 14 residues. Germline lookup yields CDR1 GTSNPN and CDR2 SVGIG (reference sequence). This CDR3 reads CAWAPGGEDYGYTF. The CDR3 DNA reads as TGTGCCTGGGCCCCAGGGGGCGAGGACTATGGCTACACCTTC.

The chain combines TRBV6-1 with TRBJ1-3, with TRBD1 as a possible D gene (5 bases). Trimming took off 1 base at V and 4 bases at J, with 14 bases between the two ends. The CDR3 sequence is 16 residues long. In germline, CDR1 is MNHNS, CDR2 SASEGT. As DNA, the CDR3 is TGTGCCAGCAGTGAAGAGGGTGCCAGGGCCGGAAACACCATATATTTT. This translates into CASSEEGARAGNTIYF.

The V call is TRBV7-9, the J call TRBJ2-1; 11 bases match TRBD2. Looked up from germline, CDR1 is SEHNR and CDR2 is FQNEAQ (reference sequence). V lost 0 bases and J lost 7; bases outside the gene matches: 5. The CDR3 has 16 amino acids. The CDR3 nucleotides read TGTGCCAGCAGCTTAGCGGCTAGCGGGAGGTTAAATGAGCAGTTCTTC. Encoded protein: CASSLAASGRLNEQFF.

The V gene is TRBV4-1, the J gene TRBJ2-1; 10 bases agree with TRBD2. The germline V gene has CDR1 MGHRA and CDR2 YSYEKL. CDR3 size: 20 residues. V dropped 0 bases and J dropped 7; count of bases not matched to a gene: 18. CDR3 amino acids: CASSQDVASGSIKGKNEQFF. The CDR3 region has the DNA TGCGCCAGCAGCCAAGATGTGGCTAGCGGGAGTATAAAAGGGAAGAATGAGCAGTTCTTC.

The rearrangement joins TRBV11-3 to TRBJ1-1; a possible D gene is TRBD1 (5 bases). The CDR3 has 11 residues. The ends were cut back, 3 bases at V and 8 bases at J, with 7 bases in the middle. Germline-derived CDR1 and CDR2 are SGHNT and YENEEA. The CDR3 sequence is CASSFGGEAFF. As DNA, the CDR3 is TGTGCCAGCAGCTTTGGGGGGGAAGCTTTCTTT.

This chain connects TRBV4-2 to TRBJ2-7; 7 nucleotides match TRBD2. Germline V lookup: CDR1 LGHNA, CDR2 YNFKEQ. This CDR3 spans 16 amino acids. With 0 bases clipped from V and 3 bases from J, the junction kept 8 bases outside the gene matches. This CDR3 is CASSQEGAGTHYEQYF. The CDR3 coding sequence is TGTGCCAGCAGCCAAGAAGGAGCGGGGACCCACTACGAGCAGTACTTC.

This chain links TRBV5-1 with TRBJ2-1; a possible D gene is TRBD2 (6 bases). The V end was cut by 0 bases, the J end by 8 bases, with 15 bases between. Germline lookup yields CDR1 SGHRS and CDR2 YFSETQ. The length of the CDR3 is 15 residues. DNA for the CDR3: TGCGCCAGCAGCTTGGGCGGGGAACCAGTGGATGAGCAGTTCTTC. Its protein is CASSLGGEPVDEQFF.

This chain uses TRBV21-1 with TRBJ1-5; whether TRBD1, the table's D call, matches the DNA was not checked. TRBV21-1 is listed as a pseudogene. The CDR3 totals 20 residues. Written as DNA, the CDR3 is TGTGCCAGCAGCAAAGGAGGGCGGACAGGGGACGAAATCGCGAGTCAGCCCCAGCATTTT. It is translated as CASSKGGRTGDEIASQPQHF.

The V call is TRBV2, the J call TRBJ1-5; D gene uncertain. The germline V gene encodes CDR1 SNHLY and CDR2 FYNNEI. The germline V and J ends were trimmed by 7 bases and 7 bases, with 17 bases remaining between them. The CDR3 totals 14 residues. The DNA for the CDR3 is TGTGCCAGCACGTCGTCCGGGAAGGGCCAGCCCCAGCATTTT. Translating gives CASTSSGKGQPQHF.

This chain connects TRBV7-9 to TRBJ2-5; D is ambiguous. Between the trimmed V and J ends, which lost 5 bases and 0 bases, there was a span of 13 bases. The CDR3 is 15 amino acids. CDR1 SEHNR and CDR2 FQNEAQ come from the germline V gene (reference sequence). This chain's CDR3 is CASSRTRHNQETQYF. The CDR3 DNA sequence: TGTGCCAGCAGCAGAACAAGACACAACCAAGAGACCCAGTACTTC.

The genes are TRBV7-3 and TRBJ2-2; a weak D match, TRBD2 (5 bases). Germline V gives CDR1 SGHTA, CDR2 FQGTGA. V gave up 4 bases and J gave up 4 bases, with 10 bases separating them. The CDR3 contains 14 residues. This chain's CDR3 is CASSSGLATGELFF. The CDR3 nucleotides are TGTGCCAGCAGCTCCGGACTTGCCACCGGGGAGCTGTTTTTT.

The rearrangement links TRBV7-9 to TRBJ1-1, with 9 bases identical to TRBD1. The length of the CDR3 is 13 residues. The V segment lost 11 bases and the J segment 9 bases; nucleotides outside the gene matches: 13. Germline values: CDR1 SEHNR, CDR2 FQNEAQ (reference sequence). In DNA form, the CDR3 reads TGTGCCCGAAACCGACAGGGGGATGGGCAAGCTTTCTTT. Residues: CARNRQGDGQAFF.

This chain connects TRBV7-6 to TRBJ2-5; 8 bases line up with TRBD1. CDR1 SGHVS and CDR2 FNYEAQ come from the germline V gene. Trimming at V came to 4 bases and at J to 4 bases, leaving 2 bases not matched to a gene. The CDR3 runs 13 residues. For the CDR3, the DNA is TGTGCCAGCAGCTCTGACAGGGGAGAGACCCAGTACTTC. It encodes CASSSDRGETQYF.

The CDR3 loop reads CASSYSQGSTEAFF. CDR3 DNA sequence: TGTGCCAGCAGTTACTCACAGGGGTCCACTGAAGCTTTCTTT. V and J are TRBV6-5 and TRBJ1-1, with TRBD1 identical over 7 bases. The CDR3 is 14 residues long. Per the germline V gene, CDR1 is MNHEY and CDR2 is SVGAGI. V shed 0 bases, J shed 4 bases, and the junction held 2 bases outside the gene matches.

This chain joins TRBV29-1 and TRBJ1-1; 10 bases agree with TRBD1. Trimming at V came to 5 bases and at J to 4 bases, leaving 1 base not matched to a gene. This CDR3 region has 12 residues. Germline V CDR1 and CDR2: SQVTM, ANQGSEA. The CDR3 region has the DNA TGCAGCGTTTGGACAGGGGGCACTGAAGCTTTCTTT. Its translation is CSVWTGGTEAFF.

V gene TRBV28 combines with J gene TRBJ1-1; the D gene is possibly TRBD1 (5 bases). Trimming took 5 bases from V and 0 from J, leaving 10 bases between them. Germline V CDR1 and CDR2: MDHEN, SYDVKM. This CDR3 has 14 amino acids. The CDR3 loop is CASSVTDMNTEAFF. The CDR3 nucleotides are TGTGCCAGCAGTGTGACAGATATGAACACTGAAGCTTTCTTT.

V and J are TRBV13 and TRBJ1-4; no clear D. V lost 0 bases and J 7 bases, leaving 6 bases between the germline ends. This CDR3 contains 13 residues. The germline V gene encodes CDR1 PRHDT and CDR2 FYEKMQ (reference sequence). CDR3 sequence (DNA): TGTGCCAGCAGCTTAGGCCGAGGTGAAAAACTGTTTTTT. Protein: CASSLGRGEKLFF.

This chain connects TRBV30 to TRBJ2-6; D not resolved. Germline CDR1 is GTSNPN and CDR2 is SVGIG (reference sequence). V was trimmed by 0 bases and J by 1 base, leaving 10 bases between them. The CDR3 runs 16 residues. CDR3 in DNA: TGTGCCTGGAGTGTACCGGGTTTGTCTGGGGCCAACGTCCTGACTTTC. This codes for CAWSVPGLSGANVLTF.

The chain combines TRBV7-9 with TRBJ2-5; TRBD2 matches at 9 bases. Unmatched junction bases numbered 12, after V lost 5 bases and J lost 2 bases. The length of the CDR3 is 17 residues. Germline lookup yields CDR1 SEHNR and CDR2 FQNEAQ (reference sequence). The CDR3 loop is CASSPRVVAGAQETQYF. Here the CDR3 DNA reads TGTGCCAGCAGCCCTCGGGTGGTAGCGGGAGCACAAGAGACCCAGTACTTC.

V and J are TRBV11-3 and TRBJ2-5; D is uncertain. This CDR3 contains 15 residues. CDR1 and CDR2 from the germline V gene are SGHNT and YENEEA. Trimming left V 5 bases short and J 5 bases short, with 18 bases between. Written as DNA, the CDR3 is TGTGCCAGCAGCCCATTTAATATAGGAGTGGAGACCCAGTACTTC. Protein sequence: CASSPFNIGVETQYF.

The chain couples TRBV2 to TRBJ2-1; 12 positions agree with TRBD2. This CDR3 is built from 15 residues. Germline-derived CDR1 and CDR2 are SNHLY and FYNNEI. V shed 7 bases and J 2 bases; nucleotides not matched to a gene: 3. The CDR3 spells CASKTSGSPYNEQFF. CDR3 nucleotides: TGTGCCAGCAAGACTAGCGGGAGCCCCTACAATGAGCAGTTCTTC.

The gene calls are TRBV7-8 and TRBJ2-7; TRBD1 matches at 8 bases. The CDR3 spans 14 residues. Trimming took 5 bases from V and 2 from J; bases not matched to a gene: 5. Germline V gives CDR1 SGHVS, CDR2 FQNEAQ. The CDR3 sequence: CASSTRTGPYEQYV. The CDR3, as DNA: TGTGCCAGCAGCACCAGGACAGGGCCCTACGAGCAGTACGTC.

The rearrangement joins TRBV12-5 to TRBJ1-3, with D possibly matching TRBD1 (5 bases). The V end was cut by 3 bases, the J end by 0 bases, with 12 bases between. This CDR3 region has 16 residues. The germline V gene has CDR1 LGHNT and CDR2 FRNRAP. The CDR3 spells CASGFITGNSGNTIYF. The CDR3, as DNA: TGTGCTAGTGGTTTTATAACAGGTAACTCTGGAAACACCATATATTTT.

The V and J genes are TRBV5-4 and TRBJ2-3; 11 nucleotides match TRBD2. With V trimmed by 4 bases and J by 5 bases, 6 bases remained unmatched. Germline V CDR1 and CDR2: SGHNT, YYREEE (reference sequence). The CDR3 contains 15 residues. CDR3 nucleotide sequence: TGTGCCAGCAGCCCCACTAGCGGGAGTTTAGATACGCAGTATTTT. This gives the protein CASSPTSGSLDTQYF.

The CDR3 sequence is CASSLRRFGDRDEDYGYTF. CDR3 sequence (DNA): TGTGCCAGCAGCTTAAGAAGATTCGGGGACAGGGATGAGGACTATGGCTACACCTTC. The rearrangement uses TRBV7-9 and TRBJ1-2; 9 bases are shared with TRBD1. The CDR3 contains 19 residues. CDR1 and CDR2 (germline): SEHNR, FQNEAQ (reference sequence). V was pared by 2 bases and J by 3 bases, with 16 bases of the junction left unmatched.

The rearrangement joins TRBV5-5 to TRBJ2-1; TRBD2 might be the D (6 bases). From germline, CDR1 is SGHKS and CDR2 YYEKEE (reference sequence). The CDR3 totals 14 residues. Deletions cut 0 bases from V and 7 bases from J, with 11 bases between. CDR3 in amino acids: CASSLDGTLNEQFF. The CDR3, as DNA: TGTGCCAGCAGCTTGGATGGGACTCTTAATGAGCAGTTCTTC.

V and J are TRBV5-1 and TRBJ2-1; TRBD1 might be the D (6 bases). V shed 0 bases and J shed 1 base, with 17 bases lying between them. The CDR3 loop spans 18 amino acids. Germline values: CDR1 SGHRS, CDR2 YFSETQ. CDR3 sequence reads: CASSLGRGGLRSYNEQFF. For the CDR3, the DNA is TGCGCCAGCAGCTTGGGTCGTGGGGGCCTGAGGTCCTACAATGAGCAGTTCTTC.

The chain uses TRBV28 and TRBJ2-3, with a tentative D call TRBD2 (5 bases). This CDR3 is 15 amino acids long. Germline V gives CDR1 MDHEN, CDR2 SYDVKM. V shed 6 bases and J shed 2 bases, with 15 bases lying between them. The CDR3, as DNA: TGTGCCAGCAGACAGAGGACTCGACACACAGATACGCAGTATTTT. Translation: CASRQRTRHTDTQYF. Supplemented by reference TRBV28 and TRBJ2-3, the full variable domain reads DVKVTQSSRYLVKRTGEKVFLECVQDMDHENMFWYRQDPGLGLRLIYFSYDVKMKEKGDIPEGYSVSREKKERFSLILESASTNQTSMYLCASRQRTRHTDTQYFGPGTRLTVL.